One sample yielded the 24 T cell receptor beta chains listed below, sequenced in a study of T cell responses to AZD1222 COVID-19 vaccine. Assay used: immunoSEQ multiplex PCR; TCRdb lists only in-frame clones, some missing. The sample contains 120,000 or so clones, 88% of which appear only once. The material was peripheral blood, obtained on day 0 of AZD1222 vaccination. These receptors were collected from an adult in good health.

The genes are TRBV20-1 and TRBJ1-2; 7 bases agree with TRBD1. The trim removed 3 bases at V and 4 bases at J, leaving 11 bases unmatched. The germline CDR1 and CDR2 sequences are DFQATT and SNEGSKA (reference sequence). This CDR3 region has 15 residues. CDR3 sequence (DNA): TGCAGTGCTAGTGCCGGGACAGAAGCGGGCTATGGCTACACCTTC. It specifies CSASAGTEAGYGYTF.

This chain links TRBV5-5 with TRBJ2-1; D ambiguous. The germline V and J ends were trimmed by 3 bases and 3 bases, with 7 bases remaining between them. There are 13 residues in the CDR3. Germline-derived CDR1 and CDR2 are SGHKS and YYEKEE (reference sequence). Here the CDR3 reads CASSSPFYNEQFF. The CDR3 DNA is TGTGCCAGCAGCTCCCCCTTCTACAATGAGCAGTTCTTC.

This clone was found a few times. V and J are TRBV28 and TRBJ1-1; TRBD1 aligns across 9 bases. V lost 5 bases to trimming and J lost 7 bases; unmatched junction nucleotides: 14. This CDR3 contains 16 residues. Germline CDR1 is MDHEN and CDR2 is SYDVKM. In nucleotides, the CDR3 is TGTGCCAGCAGTCCCCTCAACCCGACAGGGGGGGATGAAGCTTTCTTT. The encoded protein is CASSPLNPTGGDEAFF.

The genes are TRBV4-1 and TRBJ2-3; the match to TRBD2 covers 12 bases. Trimming removed 4 bases from V and 1 base from J; junction bases left unmatched: 9. Germline-derived CDR1 and CDR2 are MGHRA and YSYEKL. CDR3 size: 18 residues. The CDR3 loop is CASSRSTLAGGGTDTQYF. In DNA form, the CDR3 reads TGCGCCAGCAGCCGATCGACCCTAGCGGGGGGGGGCACAGATACGCAGTATTTT.

The CDR3 protein is CASNTRRGKDNGYTF. Written as DNA, the CDR3 is TGTGCCAGCAATACTAGGAGGGGCAAGGACAATGGCTACACCTTC. V and J are TRBV6-5 and TRBJ1-2; the D gene is possibly TRBD1 (5 bases). The CDR3 runs 15 residues. Trimming shortened V by 7 bases and J by 6 bases, and 21 bases separated the two germline ends. Germline lookup yields CDR1 MNHEY and CDR2 SVGAGI.

In this sample, this clone turned up a few times. This chain links TRBV6-2 or TRBV6-3 with TRBJ1-5; D possibly corresponds to TRBD1 (5 bases). CDR1 is MNHEY, CDR2 SVGEGT, per germline. This CDR3 has 15 amino acids. V lost 0 bases to trimming and J lost 1 base, with 7 bases between them. Written as DNA, the CDR3 is TGTGCCAGCAGTTACTCACGGGGGAGCAATCAGCCCCAGCATTTT. Amino acids: CASSYSRGSNQPQHF.

The chain combines TRBV6-5 with TRBJ2-5; a possible D gene is TRBD2 (6 bases). Trimming cost V 3 bases and J 4 bases, with 15 bases left between them. This CDR3 contains 15 residues. Looked up from germline, CDR1 is MNHEY and CDR2 is SVGAGI. The CDR3 spells CASSYGGLGGETQYF. The CDR3 DNA follows: TGTGCCAGCAGTTATGGGGGGTTGGGTGGAGAGACCCAGTACTTC.

This chain uses TRBV24-1 with TRBJ1-5; no firm D call. Trimming removed 6 bases at V and 0 bases at J, with 5 bases between. Germline V gives CDR1 KGHDR, CDR2 SFDVKD. The CDR3 is made up of 13 amino acids. The CDR3 DNA follows: TGTGCCACCAGTAAGAATAGCAATCAGCCCCAGCATTTT. Its translation: CATSKNSNQPQHF.

The chain uses TRBV6-5 and TRBJ1-1; D is possibly TRBD1 (5 bases). V lost 5 bases and J lost 1, with 11 bases in between. The CDR3 sequence is 14 residues long. Germline V gene data show CDR1 as MNHEY and CDR2 as SVGAGI. The CDR3 loop is CASSPGGPNTEAFF. CDR3 nucleotides: TGTGCCAGCAGTCCCGGGGGACCGAACACTGAAGCTTTCTTT.

This chain joins TRBV27 and TRBJ1-4; TRBD1 matches at 9 bases. The CDR3 consists of 16 residues. The germline V gene has CDR1 MNHEY and CDR2 SMNVEV (reference sequence). V lost 1 base, J lost 2 bases, and 2 bases stayed unmatched. The CDR3 sequence: CASSLLGTGTNEKLFF. In nucleotides, the CDR3 is TGTGCCAGCAGTTTATTGGGGACAGGGACTAATGAAAAACTGTTTTTT.

The chain has TRBV7-2 and TRBJ1-6; D is uncertain. The CDR3 sequence is 16 residues long. Trimming pared 2 bases from V and 0 bases from J, leaving 8 bases between. The germline V gene has CDR1 SGHTA and CDR2 FQGNSA. The CDR3 sequence: CASSLPDSSYNSPLHF. CDR3 sequence (DNA): TGTGCCAGCAGCTTACCCGATAGCTCCTATAATTCACCCCTCCACTTT.

The chain links TRBV25-1 to TRBJ1-1; no clear D. The CDR3 loop spans 15 amino acids. V was pared by 2 bases and J by 0 bases, with 10 bases between. Per germline, CDR1 MGHDK and CDR2 SYGVNS. The chain's CDR3 is CASSERVGMNTEAFF. The CDR3 DNA is TGTGCCAGCAGTGAAAGGGTTGGAATGAACACTGAAGCTTTCTTT.

The CDR3, as DNA: TGTGCCAGCAGCCCCCGTGGACAGGGGCTCAATCAGCCCCAGCATTTT. Amino acid sequence: CASSPRGQGLNQPQHF. V usage is TRBV5-6 and J usage is TRBJ1-5; TRBD1 agrees at 9 bases. The CDR3 length is 16 residues. V was clipped by 4 bases and J by 3 bases; unmatched bases: 8. The germline V gene has CDR1 SGHDT and CDR2 YYEEEE.

The chain has TRBV7-3 and TRBJ2-2; possible D gene TRBD1, 6 bases. The CDR3 has 15 residues. Germline V lookup: CDR1 SGHTA, CDR2 FQGTGA. V was shortened by 3 bases and J by 0 bases, with 8 bases between the two germline ends. CDR3 protein: CASSLGATNTGELFF. The DNA for the CDR3 is TGTGCCAGCAGCTTGGGGGCAACGAACACCGGGGAGCTGTTTTTT. Supplemented by reference TRBV7-3 and TRBJ2-2, the full variable domain reads GAGVSQTPSNKVTEKGKYVELRCDPISGHTALYWYRQSLGQGPEFLIYFQGTGAADDSGLPNDRFFAVRPEGSVSTLKIQRTERGDSAVYLCASSLGATNTGELFFGEGSRLTVL.

The chain is built from TRBV6-5 and TRBJ1-3; D unclear. There are 13 residues in the CDR3. Trimming left V 6 bases short and J 1 base short, with 7 bases between. CDR1 is MNHEY and CDR2 is SVGAGI in the germline V gene. Written as DNA, the CDR3 is TGTGCCAGCAGATCTCGGTCTGGAAACACCATATATTTT. This encodes CASRSRSGNTIYF.

The CDR3 nucleotides are TGTGCCAGTTCGTCTGCTGACCCGCCTCCCGGTGGCTACACCTTC. This encodes CASSSADPPPGGYTF. The V and J genes are TRBV6-6 and TRBJ1-2; D not resolved. Germline V gives CDR1 MNHNY, CDR2 SVGAGI (reference sequence). V lost 9 bases, J lost 7 bases, and 24 bases lay in between. The CDR3 consists of 15 residues.

The gene calls are TRBV5-1 and TRBJ1-2; no firm D call. Trimming left V 0 bases short and J 8 bases short, with 11 bases between. The CDR3 length is 13 residues. Germline lookup yields CDR1 SGHRS and CDR2 YFSETQ. The CDR3 nucleotides are TGCGCCAGCAGCTTGGGACCCTCTACGGGCTACACCTTC. Translating it yields CASSLGPSTGYTF. Full variable domain (outside the CDR3, taken from reference TRBV5-1 and TRBJ1-2): KAGVTQTPRYLIKTRGQQVTLSCSPISGHRSVSWYQQTPGQGLQFLFEYFSETQRNKGNFPGRFSGRQFSNSRSEMNVSTLELGDSALYLCASSLGPSTGYTFGSGTRLTVV.

This chain connects TRBV28 to TRBJ1-6, with D maybe TRBD1 (5 bases). V was shortened by 3 bases and J by 5 bases, with 14 bases between the two germline ends. CDR1 and CDR2 (germline): MDHEN, SYDVKM. This CDR3 contains 16 residues. CDR3 bases: TGTGCCAGCAGTTTTGGTGCAGGGCGAGATAATTCACCCCTCCACTTT. It encodes CASSFGAGRDNSPLHF.

This chain connects TRBV5-1 to TRBJ2-7; the D gene is possibly TRBD1 (5 bases). Deletions cut 2 bases from V and 3 bases from J, with 21 bases between. In germline, CDR1 is SGHRS, CDR2 YFSETQ. The CDR3 spans 17 residues. The CDR3 loop is CASSFTSRTLKVYEQYF. The CDR3 bases are TGCGCCAGCAGCTTCACCTCAAGGACACTTAAGGTCTACGAGCAGTACTTC.

The gene calls are TRBV12-3 or TRBV12-4 and TRBJ2-2; no clear D. Trimming cost V 8 bases and J 3 bases, with 10 bases left between them. The CDR3 has 13 amino acids. For the CDR3, the DNA is TGTGCCAGCCGCCGGCTGGACACCGGGGAGCTGTTTTTT. Its translation: CASRRLDTGELFF.

The chain uses TRBV6-5 and TRBJ1-1, with D unresolved. Germline V gene sequence: CDR1 MNHEY, CDR2 SVGAGI. Trimming shortened V by 7 bases and J by 7 bases, and 13 bases separated the two germline ends. The CDR3 contains 12 residues. Here the CDR3 reads CASKNNFIEAFF. The CDR3 DNA is TGTGCCAGCAAGAACAACTTCATTGAAGCTTTCTTT.

The chain combines TRBV18 with TRBJ1-2, with TRBD1 as a possible D gene (5 bases). Germline CDR1 is KGHSH and CDR2 is LQKENI. The CDR3 has 14 residues. With 3 bases removed from V and 4 bases from J, the gap between germline ends came to 12 bases. The CDR3 region has the DNA TGTGCCAGCTCACCCTCTCAGGGAAGCTATGGCTACACCTTC. Encoded protein: CASSPSQGSYGYTF.

This clone has only a few counts. The rearrangement joins TRBV5-1 to TRBJ1-1; 7 nucleotides line up with TRBD1. The CDR3 extends over 17 amino acids. The germline CDR1 and CDR2 sequences are SGHRS and YFSETQ. With V trimmed by 2 bases and J by 0 bases, 10 bases remained unmatched. CDR3 sequence reads: CASSLIPGQTMNTEAFF. The CDR3 DNA reads TGCGCCAGCAGCTTAATTCCGGGACAGACCATGAACACTGAAGCTTTCTTT.

The J gene is TRBJ2-1, the V gene TRBV29-1; TRBD1 might be the D (6 bases). Per germline, CDR1 SQVTM and CDR2 ANQGSEA. This CDR3 contains 13 residues. Trimming took 2 bases from V and 6 from J, leaving 11 bases between them. The CDR3 coding sequence is TGCAGCGTTGAAATGGGGGCGCTCAATGAGCAGTTCTTC. Translating gives CSVEMGALNEQFF.